One sample yielded the 13 T cell receptor beta chains listed below, sequenced in a study of shared clonotypes between healthy human individuals. Sequencing used immunoSEQ multiplex PCR; TCRdb keeps in-frame clones, though not all of them. The sample yields about 2,200,000 clones, approximately 94% seen once. Naive CD8 cells comprised CD45RO-negative, CCR7-positively selected cells, excluding terminally differentiated effector memory CD45RA+ cells. Material: naive CD8+ T cells from PBMCs. The source is a man between 18 and 29 years old in good health. Some clones in this sample may be carry-over from other donors' samples.

The gene calls are TRBV28 and TRBJ2-3, with 7 bases aligning to TRBD2. The germline V gene encodes CDR1 MDHEN and CDR2 SYDVKM. Losses at the gene ends were 2 bases for V and 0 bases for J; bases not matched to a gene: 2. CDR3 size: 15 residues. The CDR3 sequence: CASSLMGGSTDTQYF. CDR3 sequence (DNA): TGTGCCAGCAGTTTAATGGGGGGGAGCACAGATACGCAGTATTTT.

The rearrangement uses TRBV28 and TRBJ2-5, with 10 bases that match TRBD1. The J call may be faulty, since TRBJ2-7 better matches the DNA end. CDR1 and CDR2 (germline): MDHEN, SYDVKM. The CDR3 has 15 amino acids. The CDR3 here is CASRRVGTGAYEQYF. In DNA form, the CDR3 reads TGTGCCAGCAGGAGGGTGGGGACAGGGGCCTACGAGCAGTACTTC.

The chain carries TRBV28 and TRBJ1-1, with a weak D call TRBD1 (5 bases). The CDR3 length is 14 residues. V was shortened by 5 bases and J by 3 bases, with 13 bases between the two germline ends. CDR1 and CDR2 from the germline V gene are MDHEN and SYDVKM. The CDR3 spells CASSPGRGYTEAFF. The DNA for the CDR3 is TGTGCCAGCAGTCCCGGTCGGGGGTACACTGAAGCTTTCTTT.

This chain links TRBV9 with TRBJ2-3, with 12 bases lining up with TRBD2. CDR3 length: 17 amino acids. Per the germline V gene, CDR1 is SGDLS and CDR2 is YYNGEE. The V gene end was trimmed by 4 bases and the J gene end by 2 bases; junction bases not matched to a gene: 8. The chain's CDR3 is CASSTRTSGTITDTQYF. The CDR3 DNA is TGTGCCAGCAGCACAAGGACTAGCGGGACCATCACAGATACGCAGTATTTT.

The chain combines TRBV19 with TRBJ2-1; D not resolved. Trimming shortened V by 2 bases and J by 10 bases, and 15 bases separated the two germline ends. The CDR3 length is 14 residues. The germline V gene has CDR1 LNHDA and CDR2 SQIVND (reference sequence). CDR3 region: CASSIRALLKEQFF. The CDR3 nucleotides read TGTGCCAGTAGTATACGGGCGCTACTTAAGGAGCAGTTCTTC. The entire variable domain, with the rest obtained from reference TRBV19 and TRBJ2-1, is as follows: DGGITQSPKYLFRKEGQNVTLSCEQNLNHDAMYWYRQDPGQGLRLIYYSQIVNDFQKGDIAEGYSVSREKKESFPLTVTSAQKNPTAFYLCASSIRALLKEQFFGPGTRLTVL.

This chain uses TRBV12-5 with TRBJ2-1; 7 positions match TRBD2. Germline V gene sequence: CDR1 LGHNT, CDR2 FRNRAP. CDR3 length: 15 residues. V trimming: 1 base; J trimming: 5 bases; junction bases outside the gene matches: 5. The CDR3 loop reads CASGLASSGNNEQFF. The CDR3 DNA follows: TGTGCTAGTGGTTTGGCCTCTAGCGGAAACAATGAGCAGTTCTTC. Based on the CDR3 plus reference TRBV12-5 and TRBJ2-1, the full variable domain is DARVTQTPRHKVTEMGQEVTMRCQPILGHNTVFWYRQTMMQGLELLAYFRNRAPLDDSGMPKDRFSAEMPDATLATLKIQPSEPRDSAVYFCASGLASSGNNEQFFGPGTRLTVL.

The rearrangement joins TRBV25-1 to TRBJ2-7, with D unclear. This CDR3 comprises 12 residues. The V and J ends lost 6 bases and 3 bases respectively, with 9 bases between them. Germline-derived CDR1 and CDR2 are MGHDK and SYGVNS. The CDR3 reads CASSTSVYEQYF. The CDR3, as DNA: TGTGCCAGCAGCACCTCCGTCTACGAGCAGTACTTC.

In this sample, this clone turned up once. The chain links TRBV29-1 to TRBJ1-1, with D unclear. V dropped 7 bases and J dropped 3 bases, with 12 bases sitting between them. This CDR3 spans 12 amino acids. The germline gives CDR1 SQVTM, CDR2 ANQGSEA. The CDR3 DNA reads as TGCAGCGATGCCCGGGCCCACACTGAAGCTTTCTTT. Protein sequence: CSDARAHTEAFF.

The chain carries TRBV23-1 and TRBJ2-7; 10 bases match TRBD1. TRBV23-1 carries the ORF label, with uncertain function. With 2 bases clipped from V and 3 bases from J, the junction kept 7 bases outside the gene matches. The CDR3 totals 16 residues. The CDR3 spells CASSQRFRDRGYEQYF. Written as DNA, the CDR3 is TGCGCCAGCAGTCAAAGATTCCGGGACAGGGGCTACGAGCAGTACTTC.

This sequence joins TRBV7-2 and TRBJ2-1; D may be TRBD2 (5 bases). The CDR3 consists of 15 residues. The germline V gene has CDR1 SGHTA and CDR2 FQGNSA. The V and J ends lost 5 bases and 1 base respectively, with 12 bases between them. CDR3 in amino acids: CASSPHRGSYNEQFF. The CDR3 DNA reads as TGTGCCAGCAGCCCACATCGGGGATCCTACAATGAGCAGTTCTTC. Combining the CDR3 with reference TRBV7-2 and TRBJ2-1 gives the whole variable domain GAGVSQSPSNKVTEKGKDVELRCDPISGHTALYWYRQSLGQGLEFLIYFQGNSAPDKSGLPSDRFSAERTGGSVSTLTIQRTQQEDSAVYLCASSPHRGSYNEQFFGPGTRLTVL.

This chain joins TRBV19 and TRBJ2-1; no definite D call. The germline V and J ends were trimmed by 6 bases and 0 bases, with 12 bases remaining between them. The CDR3 runs 15 residues. Germline-derived CDR1 and CDR2 are LNHDA and SQIVND (reference sequence). Here the CDR3 DNA reads TGTGCCAGTAGCATCGACCACAGCTCCTACAATGAGCAGTTCTTC. Amino acids: CASSIDHSSYNEQFF.

The rearrangement uses TRBV6-1 and TRBJ2-7; D gene unclear. With 10 bases removed from V and 9 bases from J, the gap between germline ends came to 16 bases. In germline, CDR1 is MNHNS, CDR2 SASEGT. CDR3 size: 11 residues. In DNA, the CDR3 is TGTGCCACCAAGGATGGGCACGGGCAGTACTTC. It yields the protein CATKDGHGQYF.

This clone was seen a single time. The chain couples TRBV7-9 to TRBJ2-7; 12 bases fit TRBD1. The CDR3 extends over 16 amino acids. The V gene's germline CDR1 is SEHNR and CDR2 FQNEAQ (reference sequence). Losses at the gene ends were 5 bases for V and 3 bases for J; bases not matched to a gene: 8. This CDR3 reads CASSGGRDRGLYEQYF. The CDR3, as DNA: TGTGCCAGCAGCGGGGGCCGGGACAGGGGGCTCTACGAGCAGTACTTC.